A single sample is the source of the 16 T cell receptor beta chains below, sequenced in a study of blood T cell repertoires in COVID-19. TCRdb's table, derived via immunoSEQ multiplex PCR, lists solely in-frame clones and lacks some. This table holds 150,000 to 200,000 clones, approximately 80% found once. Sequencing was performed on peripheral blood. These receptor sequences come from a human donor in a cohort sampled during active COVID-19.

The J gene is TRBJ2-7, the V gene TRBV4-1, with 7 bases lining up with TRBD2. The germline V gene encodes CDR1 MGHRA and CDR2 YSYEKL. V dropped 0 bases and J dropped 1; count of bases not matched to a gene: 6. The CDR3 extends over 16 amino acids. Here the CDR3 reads CASSQESGGRSYEQYF. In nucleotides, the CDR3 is TGCGCCAGCAGCCAAGAGTCGGGGGGAAGGTCCTACGAGCAGTACTTC.

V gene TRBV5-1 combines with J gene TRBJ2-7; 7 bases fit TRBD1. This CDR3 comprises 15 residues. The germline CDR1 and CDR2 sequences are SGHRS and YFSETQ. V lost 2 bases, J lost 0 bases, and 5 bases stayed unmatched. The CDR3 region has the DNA TGCGCCAGCAGCTTAGAACAGGGGCCCTCCTACGAGCAGTACTTC. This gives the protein CASSLEQGPSYEQYF.

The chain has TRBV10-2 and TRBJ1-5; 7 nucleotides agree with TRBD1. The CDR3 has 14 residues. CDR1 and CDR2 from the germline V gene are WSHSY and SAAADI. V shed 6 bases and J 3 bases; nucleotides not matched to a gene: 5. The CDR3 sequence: CASSLDRANQPQHF. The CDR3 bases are TGCGCCAGCAGCTTAGACAGGGCCAATCAGCCCCAGCATTTT.

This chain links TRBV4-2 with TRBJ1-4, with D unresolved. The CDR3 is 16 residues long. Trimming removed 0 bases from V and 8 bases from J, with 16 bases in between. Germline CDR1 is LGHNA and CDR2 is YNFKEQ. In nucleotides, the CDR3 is TGTGCCAGCAGCCAAGATGAGAACAGTGTAGGAGAAAAACTGTTTTTT. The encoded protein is CASSQDENSVGEKLFF.

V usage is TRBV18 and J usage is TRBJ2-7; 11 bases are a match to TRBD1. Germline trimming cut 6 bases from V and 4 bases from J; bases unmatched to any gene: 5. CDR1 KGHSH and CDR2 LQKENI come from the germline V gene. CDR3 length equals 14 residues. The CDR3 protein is CASSTGTGGYEQYF. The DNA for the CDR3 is TGTGCCAGCTCTACCGGGACAGGGGGATACGAGCAGTACTTC.

As DNA, the CDR3 is TGTGCCAGTAGTACTCAGACAGGGTTTTATGAGCAGTTCTTC. This gives the protein CASSTQTGFYEQFF. The chain couples TRBV19 to TRBJ2-1, with 7 bases aligning to TRBD1. J lost 8 bases, V lost 4 bases, and 8 bases had no gene match. Looked up from germline, CDR1 is LNHDA and CDR2 is SQIVND (reference sequence). The CDR3 runs to 14 residues. Full variable domain (remainder filled in from reference TRBV19 and TRBJ2-1): DGGITQSPKYLFRKEGQNVTLSCEQNLNHDAMYWYRQDPGQGLRLIYYSQIVNDFQKGDIAEGYSVSREKKESFPLTVTSAQKNPTAFYLCASSTQTGFYEQFFGPGTRLTVL.

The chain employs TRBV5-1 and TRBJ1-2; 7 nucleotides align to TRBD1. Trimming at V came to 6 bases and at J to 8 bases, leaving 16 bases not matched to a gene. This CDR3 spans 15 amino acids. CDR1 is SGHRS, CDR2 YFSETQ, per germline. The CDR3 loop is CASTPRAGGGRGYTF. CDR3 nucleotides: TGCGCCAGCACCCCCCGGGCAGGGGGAGGAAGGGGCTACACCTTC.

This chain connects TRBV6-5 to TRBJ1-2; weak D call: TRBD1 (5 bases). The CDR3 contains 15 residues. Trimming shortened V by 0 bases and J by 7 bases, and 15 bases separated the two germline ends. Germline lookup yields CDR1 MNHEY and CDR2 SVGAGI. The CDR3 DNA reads TGTGCCAGCAGTTACTCGATTGGGCAGGGAGGTGGCTACACCTTC. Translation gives CASSYSIGQGGGYTF.

In nucleotides, the CDR3 is TGTGCCAGCAGCTTCACAGGGTCCACCGGGGAGCTGTTTTTT. Translation gives CASSFTGSTGELFF. This chain uses TRBV7-2 with TRBJ2-2, with a tentative D call TRBD1 (6 bases). The CDR3 contains 14 residues. In germline, CDR1 is SGHTA, CDR2 FQGNSA. Trimming cost V 3 bases and J 4 bases, with 9 bases left between them.

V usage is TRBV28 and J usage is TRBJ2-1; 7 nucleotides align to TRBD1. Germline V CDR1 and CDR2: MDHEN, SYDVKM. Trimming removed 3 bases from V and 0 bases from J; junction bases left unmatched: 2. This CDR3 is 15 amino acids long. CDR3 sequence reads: CASSFDRVSYNEQFF. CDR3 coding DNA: TGTGCCAGCAGTTTCGACAGGGTCTCCTACAATGAGCAGTTCTTC.

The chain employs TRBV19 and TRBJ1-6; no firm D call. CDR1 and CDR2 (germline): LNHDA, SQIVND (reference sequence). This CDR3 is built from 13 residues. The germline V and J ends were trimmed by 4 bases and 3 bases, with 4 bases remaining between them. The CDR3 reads CASSSLYNSPLHF. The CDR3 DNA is TGTGCCAGTAGTAGTCTCTATAATTCACCCCTCCACTTT.

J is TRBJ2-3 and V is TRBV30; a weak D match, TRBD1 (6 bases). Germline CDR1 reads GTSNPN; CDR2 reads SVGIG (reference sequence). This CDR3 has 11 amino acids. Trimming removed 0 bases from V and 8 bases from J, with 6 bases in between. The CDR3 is CAWSVGGTQYF. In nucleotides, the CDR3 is TGTGCCTGGAGTGTAGGGGGTACGCAGTATTTT.

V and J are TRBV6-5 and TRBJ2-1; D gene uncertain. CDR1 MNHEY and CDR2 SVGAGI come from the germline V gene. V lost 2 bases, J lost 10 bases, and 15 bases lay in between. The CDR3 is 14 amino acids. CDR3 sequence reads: CASSYARLATEQFF. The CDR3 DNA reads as TGTGCCAGCAGTTACGCCCGCTTGGCAACCGAGCAGTTCTTC.

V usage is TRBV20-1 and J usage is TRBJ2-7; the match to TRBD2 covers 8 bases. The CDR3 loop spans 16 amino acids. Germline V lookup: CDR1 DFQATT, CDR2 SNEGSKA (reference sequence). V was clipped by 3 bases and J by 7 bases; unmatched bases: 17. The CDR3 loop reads CSASGESGGRAMEQYF. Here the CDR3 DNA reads TGCAGTGCTAGTGGGGAGAGCGGGGGCCGGGCCATGGAGCAGTACTTC.

This CDR3 reads CASSPRGGNTIYF. The CDR3 bases are TGTGCCAGCAGCCCCCGAGGGGGAAACACCATATATTTT. The chain employs TRBV3-1 (or the pseudogene TRBV3-2) and TRBJ1-3; the D is unclear. Germline CDR1 reads LGHDT; CDR2 reads YNNKEL (reference sequence). The CDR3 sequence is 13 residues long. Trimming left V 4 bases short and J 4 bases short, with 8 bases between.

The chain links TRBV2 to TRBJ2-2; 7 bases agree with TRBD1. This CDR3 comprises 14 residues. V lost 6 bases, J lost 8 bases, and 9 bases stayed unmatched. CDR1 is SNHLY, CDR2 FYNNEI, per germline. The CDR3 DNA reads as TGTGCCAGCAGATCGAAACAGGGGATGGGGGAGCTGTTTTTT. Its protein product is CASRSKQGMGELFF. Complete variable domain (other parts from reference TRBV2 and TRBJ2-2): EPEVTQTPSHQVTQMGQEVILRCVPISNHLYFYWYRQILGQKVEFLVSFYNNEISEKSEIFDDQFSVERPDGSNFTLKIRSTKLEDSAMYFCASRSKQGMGELFFGEGSRLTVL.